The source of this T cell receptor beta chain is a study of control samples from healthy donors and cancer patients. The sample holds a few counts of this clone. Sequencing used immunoSEQ multiplex PCR; TCRdb keeps in-frame clones, though not all of them. Among approximately 120,000 clones listed, more than 75% were seen once. V lost 5 bases, J lost 3 bases, and 8 bases lay in between. The V gene's germline CDR1 is SGHTA and CDR2 FQGNSA. CDR3 length: 13 amino acids. J is TRBJ1-5 and V is TRBV7-2; D is possibly TRBD1 (6 bases). The sequencing input was blood. The sequence was collected from a man between 60 and 75 years old in good health. The CDR3 protein is CASSRDNNQPQHF. The CDR3, as DNA: TGTGCCAGCAGCCGGGACAACAATCAGCCCCAGCATTTT.